Below are 21 T cell receptor beta chains sequenced from a single sample in a study of blood T cell repertoires in COVID-19. TCRdb keeps only in-frame clones here, not all; method: immunoSEQ multiplex PCR. The data contain hundreds of thousands of clones, less than 90% of them singletons. What was sequenced was PBMCs or T cells enriched from blood (not recorded which). These receptors all stem from a woman aged 25 to 39 who had recovered from COVID-19.

This clone appeared a single time. The genes are TRBV7-8 and TRBJ2-7, with 9 nucleotides matching TRBD2. The length of the CDR3 is 15 residues. Germline CDR1 reads SGHVS; CDR2 reads FQNEAQ. J gave up 3 bases and V 1 base, and 4 bases lay outside the gene matches. In nucleotides, the CDR3 is TGTGCCAGCAGCTTAGAGCCTAGCGGGGTCTACGAGCAGTACTTC. Protein sequence: CASSLEPSGVYEQYF.

The chain joins TRBV19 to TRBJ2-1, with 9 bases matching TRBD2. This CDR3 is built from 17 residues. Trimming removed 7 bases from V and 0 bases from J; junction bases left unmatched: 10. Germline V gives CDR1 LNHDA, CDR2 SQIVND (reference sequence). The CDR3 DNA reads TGTGCCAGTACCTTTAGCGGGAGCGGTCGCTCCTACAATGAGCAGTTCTTC. It specifies CASTFSGSGRSYNEQFF.

The chain combines TRBV7-6 with TRBJ2-2, with a possible D match to TRBD1 (5 bases). Germline CDR1 and CDR2: SGHVS and FNYEAQ. Trimming removed 0 bases from V and 4 bases from J, with 9 bases in between. The CDR3 is 15 amino acids. CDR3 sequence: CASSLARVGTGELFF. Here the CDR3 DNA reads TGTGCCAGCAGCTTAGCCAGGGTGGGCACCGGGGAGCTGTTTTTT.

The CDR3 loop is CASSRVEAPLHF. The CDR3 nucleotides read TGTGCCAGCAGCCGGGTCGAAGCACCCCTCCACTTT. The chain carries TRBV7-9 and TRBJ1-6; no clear D. This CDR3 comprises 12 residues. V lost 5 bases, J lost 11 bases, and 10 bases lay in between. Germline V CDR1 and CDR2: SEHNR, FQNEAQ (reference sequence).

V usage is TRBV18 and J usage is TRBJ2-7; 7 bases are a match to TRBD2. Germline CDR1 and CDR2: KGHSH and LQKENI. Trimming cost V 2 bases and J 0 bases; bases outside gene matches: 4. This CDR3 comprises 15 residues. The CDR3 nucleotides read TGTGCCAGCTCACCAGGGACTACCAGCTCCTACGAGCAGTACTTC. Translated, it gives CASSPGTTSSYEQYF.

The chain recombines TRBV18 with TRBJ2-3; TRBD2 matches 10 bases. CDR1 is KGHSH, CDR2 LQKENI, per germline. Trimming removed 3 bases from V and 6 bases from J; junction bases left unmatched: 9. The CDR3 is made up of 16 amino acids. In DNA, the CDR3 is TGTGCCAGCTCACCGATGGCTAGCGGGAGTCAGGATACGCAGTATTTT. Amino acid sequence: CASSPMASGSQDTQYF.

This clone has a single count. The chain combines TRBV28 with TRBJ1-1; D possibly corresponds to TRBD1 (5 bases). Trimming removed 5 bases from V and 4 bases from J, with 8 bases in between. This CDR3 has 12 residues. The germline V gene encodes CDR1 MDHEN and CDR2 SYDVKM. This CDR3 reads CASSQGSTEAFF. DNA for the CDR3: TGTGCCAGCAGTCAGGGTTCCACTGAAGCTTTCTTT.

On this clone itself: Other DNA sequences in the sample encode the same CDR3. The chain carries TRBV9 and TRBJ2-5; D is uncertain. Germline CDR1 SGDLS, CDR2 YYNGEE. V shed 0 bases and J shed 2 bases, with 5 bases lying between them. The CDR3 length is 13 residues. The CDR3 is CASSVEQQETQYF. In DNA form, the CDR3 reads TGTGCCAGCAGCGTAGAACAACAAGAGACCCAGTACTTC.

The chain is built from TRBV6-5 and TRBJ1-3; no clear D. CDR3 length: 12 amino acids. CDR1 is MNHEY and CDR2 is SVGAGI in the germline V gene. V was cut by 2 bases and J by 6 bases, with 5 bases left in between. This CDR3 reads CASSYNSNTIYF. In nucleotides, the CDR3 is TGTGCCAGCAGTTACAACTCAAACACCATATATTTT.

The chain joins TRBV4-2 to TRBJ1-3; D remains ambiguous. Deletions cut 1 base from V and 2 bases from J, with 12 bases between. CDR1 is LGHNA and CDR2 is YNFKEQ in the germline V gene. The CDR3 contains 16 residues. The CDR3 DNA reads as TGTGCCAGCAGCCAAGTCCCCCAGGTCACTGGAAACACCATATATTTT. Translation gives CASSQVPQVTGNTIYF.

This chain joins TRBV13 and TRBJ2-3, with D perhaps TRBD1 (5 bases). Trimming pared 4 bases from V and 1 base from J, leaving 9 bases between. Germline-derived CDR1 and CDR2 are PRHDT and FYEKMQ (reference sequence). The CDR3 is 14 amino acids. The CDR3 reads CASSWGYRTDTQYF. The CDR3 DNA sequence: TGTGCCAGCAGCTGGGGCTACCGCACAGATACGCAGTATTTT.

This sequence joins TRBV28 and TRBJ2-1; no definite D call. V was pared by 5 bases and J by 7 bases, with 9 bases between. The CDR3 length is 12 residues. Germline V gene lookup returns CDR1 MDHEN and CDR2 SYDVKM. The DNA of the CDR3 is TGTGCCAGCAGTACCCCTAGGAATGAGCAGTTCTTC. Translation gives CASSTPRNEQFF.

V usage is TRBV18 and J usage is TRBJ2-7; 10 nucleotides agree with TRBD1. The CDR3 spans 19 residues. With 0 bases clipped from V and 2 bases from J, the junction kept 13 bases outside the gene matches. CDR1 and CDR2 (germline): KGHSH, LQKENI. The CDR3 bases are TGTGCCAGCTCACCACCGGGGGGGACCGGGACAGGGGCCCCCTACGAGCAGTACTTC. This sequence encodes CASSPPGGTGTGAPYEQYF.

The V call is TRBV7-2, the J call TRBJ1-5; TRBD1 might be the D (5 bases). Germline V gene lookup returns CDR1 SGHTA and CDR2 FQGNSA. The length of the CDR3 is 15 residues. Trimming removed 2 bases from V and 2 bases from J, with 10 bases in between. CDR3 DNA: TGTGCCAGCAGCTTACAGGGAAGTGGCAATCAGCCCCAGCATTTT. The encoded protein is CASSLQGSGNQPQHF.

The count of this clone is one. The chain uses TRBV9 and TRBJ2-5; 13 nucleotides agree with TRBD2. This CDR3 contains 16 residues. J gave up 5 bases and V 4 bases, and 8 bases lay outside the gene matches. The germline V gene encodes CDR1 SGDLS and CDR2 YYNGEE. CDR3 loop: CASSPGTSGVSETQYF. The CDR3 nucleotides read TGTGCCAGCAGCCCGGGGACTAGCGGGGTTTCCGAGACCCAGTACTTC. Supplemented by reference TRBV9 and TRBJ2-5, the full variable domain reads DSGVTQTPKHLITATGQRVTLRCSPRSGDLSVYWYQQSLDQGLQFLIQYYNGEERAKGNILERFSAQQFPDLHSELNLSSLELGDSALYFCASSPGTSGVSETQYFGPGTRLLVL.

This clone was observed a handful of times. The J gene is TRBJ2-5, the V gene TRBV27, with a possible D match to TRBD2 (5 bases). The CDR3 consists of 13 residues. Looked up from germline, CDR1 is MNHEY and CDR2 is SMNVEV (reference sequence). V lost 6 bases and J 2 bases, leaving 10 bases between the germline ends. CDR3 nucleotides: TGTGCCAGCAGAGGAGCGGCACAAGAGACCCAGTACTTC. Amino acid sequence: CASRGAAQETQYF.

The V and J genes are TRBV7-2 and TRBJ1-1; TRBD1 aligns across 8 bases. The V and J ends lost 6 bases and 6 bases, in that order; junction bases with no gene match: 6. The CDR3 totals 13 residues. The V gene's germline CDR1 is SGHTA and CDR2 FQGNSA. CDR3 coding DNA: TGTGCCAGCAGGTTTACAGGGGGTCCTGAAGCTTTCTTT. It translates to CASRFTGGPEAFF.

The chain uses TRBV6-5 and TRBJ1-2, with 7 bases fitting TRBD1. Germline assignment: CDR1 MNHEY and CDR2 SVGAGI. CDR3 length equals 12 residues. V lost 5 bases to trimming and J lost 7 bases; unmatched junction nucleotides: 4. The CDR3 loop reads CASSRDRFGYTF. Here the CDR3 DNA reads TGTGCCAGCAGTAGGGACAGATTTGGCTACACCTTC.

V is TRBV18 and J is TRBJ2-5; 15 nucleotides agree with TRBD2. Germline V lookup: CDR1 KGHSH, CDR2 LQKENI. The CDR3 runs 18 residues. V lost 3 bases and J lost 2; bases outside the gene matches: 7. Written as DNA, the CDR3 is TGTGCCAGCTCACCCGGACTAGCGGGGGGGCCGGGACAAGAGACCCAGTACTTC. Amino acid sequence: CASSPGLAGGPGQETQYF. The full variable domain, in which reference TRBV18 and TRBJ2-5 provide the parts outside the CDR3, is NAGVMQNPRHLVRRRGQEARLRCSPMKGHSHVYWYRQLPEEGLKFMVYLQKENIIDESGMPKERFSAEFPKEGPSILRIQQVVRGDSAAYFCASSPGLAGGPGQETQYFGPGTRLLVL.

V gene TRBV5-1 combines with J gene TRBJ1-2; D not resolved. Germline CDR1 reads SGHRS; CDR2 reads YFSETQ. The CDR3 is 16 amino acids. Trimming took off 0 bases at V and 1 base at J, with 13 bases between the two ends. In DNA form, the CDR3 reads TGCGCCAGCAGCTTGGAGAGCGGGGAAGATAACTATGGCTACACCTTC. Translated: CASSLESGEDNYGYTF. The whole variable domain, filled in from reference TRBV5-1 and TRBJ1-2, reads KAGVTQTPRYLIKTRGQQVTLSCSPISGHRSVSWYQQTPGQGLQFLFEYFSETQRNKGNFPGRFSGRQFSNSRSEMNVSTLELGDSALYLCASSLESGEDNYGYTFGSGTRLTVV.

The CDR3 DNA reads as TGTGCCACCAGCAGAGATGGCGGGGACTATGGCTACACCTTC. It is translated as CATSRDGGDYGYTF. This chain connects TRBV15 to TRBJ1-2, with D unresolved. The CDR3 sequence is 14 residues long. CDR1 is LNHNV, CDR2 YYDKDF, per germline (reference sequence). V lost 0 bases and J lost 3, with 8 bases in between.